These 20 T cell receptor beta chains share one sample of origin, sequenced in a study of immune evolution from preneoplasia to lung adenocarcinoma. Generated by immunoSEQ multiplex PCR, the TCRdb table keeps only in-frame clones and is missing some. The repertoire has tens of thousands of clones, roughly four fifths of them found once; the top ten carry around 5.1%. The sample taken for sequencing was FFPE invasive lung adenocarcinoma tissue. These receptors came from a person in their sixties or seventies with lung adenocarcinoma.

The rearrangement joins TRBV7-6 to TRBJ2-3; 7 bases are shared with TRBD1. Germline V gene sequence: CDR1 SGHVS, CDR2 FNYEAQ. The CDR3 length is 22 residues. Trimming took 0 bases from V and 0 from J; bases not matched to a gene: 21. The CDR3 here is CASSLAETGAIDGEDSTDTQYF. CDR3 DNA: TGTGCCAGCAGCTTAGCAGAAACAGGGGCCATAGATGGAGAAGATAGCACAGATACGCAGTATTTT. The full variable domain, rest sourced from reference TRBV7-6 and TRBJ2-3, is GAGVSQSPRYKVTKRGQDVALRCDPISGHVSLYWYRQALGQGPEFLTYFNYEAQQDKSGLPNDRFSAERPEGSISTLTIQRTEQRDSAMYRCASSLAETGAIDGEDSTDTQYFGPGTRLTVL.

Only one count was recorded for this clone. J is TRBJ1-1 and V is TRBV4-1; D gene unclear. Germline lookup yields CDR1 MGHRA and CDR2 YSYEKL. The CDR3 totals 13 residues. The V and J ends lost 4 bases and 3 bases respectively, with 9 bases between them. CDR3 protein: CASSRDKYTEAFF. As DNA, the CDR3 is TGCGCCAGCAGCCGTGACAAATACACTGAAGCTTTCTTT.

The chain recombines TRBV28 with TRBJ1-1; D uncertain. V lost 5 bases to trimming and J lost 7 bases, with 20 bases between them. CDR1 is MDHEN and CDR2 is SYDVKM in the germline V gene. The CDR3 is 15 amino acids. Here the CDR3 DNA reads TGTGCCAGCAGTCCCCCCCCGGCCCTTCAACTTGAAGCTTTCTTT. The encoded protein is CASSPPPALQLEAFF.

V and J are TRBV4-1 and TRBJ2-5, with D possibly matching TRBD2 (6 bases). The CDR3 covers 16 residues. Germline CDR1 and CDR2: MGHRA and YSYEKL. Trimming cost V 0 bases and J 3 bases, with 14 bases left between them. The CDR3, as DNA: TGCGCCAGCAGCCAAGATTCCGGAGGGCAGAAAGAGACCCAGTACTTC. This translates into CASSQDSGGQKETQYF.

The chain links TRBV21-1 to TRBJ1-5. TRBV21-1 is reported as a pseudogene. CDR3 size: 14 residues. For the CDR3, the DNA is TGTGCCAGCAGCAAAGCCCTTCTCAATCAGCCCCAGCATTTT. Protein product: CASSKALLNQPQHF.

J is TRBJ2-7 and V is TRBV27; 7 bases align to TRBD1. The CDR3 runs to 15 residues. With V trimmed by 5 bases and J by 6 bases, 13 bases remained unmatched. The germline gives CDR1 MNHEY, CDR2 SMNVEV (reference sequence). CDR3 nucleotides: TGTGCCAGCAGTACCACCGGGACAGTTCCGGGCGAGCAGTACTTC. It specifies CASSTTGTVPGEQYF.

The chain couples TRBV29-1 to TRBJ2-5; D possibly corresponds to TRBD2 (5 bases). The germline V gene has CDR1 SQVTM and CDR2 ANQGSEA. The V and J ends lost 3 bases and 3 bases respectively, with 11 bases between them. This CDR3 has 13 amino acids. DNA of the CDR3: TGCAGCGTTGATGGCAGGCGGGAAGAGACCCAGTACTTC. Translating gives CSVDGRREETQYF.

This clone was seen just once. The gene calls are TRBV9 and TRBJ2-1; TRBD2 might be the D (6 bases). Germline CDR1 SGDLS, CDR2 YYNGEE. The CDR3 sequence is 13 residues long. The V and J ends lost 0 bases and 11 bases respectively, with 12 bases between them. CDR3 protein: CASSVDAGRQQFF. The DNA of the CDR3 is TGTGCCAGCAGCGTAGACGCGGGACGGCAGCAGTTCTTC.

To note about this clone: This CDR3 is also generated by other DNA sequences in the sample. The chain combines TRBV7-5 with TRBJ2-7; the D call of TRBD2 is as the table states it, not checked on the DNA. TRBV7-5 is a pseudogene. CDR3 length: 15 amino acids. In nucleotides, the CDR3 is TGTGTCAGAAGTGGAGGGGTTAGCGTATCCTACGAGCAGTACTTC. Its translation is CVRSGGVSVSYEQYF.

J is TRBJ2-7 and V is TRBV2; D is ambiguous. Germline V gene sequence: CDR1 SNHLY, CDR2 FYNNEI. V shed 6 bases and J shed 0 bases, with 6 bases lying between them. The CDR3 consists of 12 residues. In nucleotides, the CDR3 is TGTGCCAGCAGGCCCCGCTCCTACGAGCAGTACTTC. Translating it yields CASRPRSYEQYF.

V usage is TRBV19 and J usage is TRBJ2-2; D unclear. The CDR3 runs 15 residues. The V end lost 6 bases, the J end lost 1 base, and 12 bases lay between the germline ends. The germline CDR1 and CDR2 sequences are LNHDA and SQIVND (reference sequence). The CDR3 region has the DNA TGTGCCAGTAGCAAGATTAGGGAGAACACCGGGGAGCTGTTTTTT. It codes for CASSKIRENTGELFF. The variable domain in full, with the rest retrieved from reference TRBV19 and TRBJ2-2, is DGGITQSPKYLFRKEGQNVTLSCEQNLNHDAMYWYRQDPGQGLRLIYYSQIVNDFQKGDIAEGYSVSREKKESFPLTVTSAQKNPTAFYLCASSKIRENTGELFFGEGSRLTVL.

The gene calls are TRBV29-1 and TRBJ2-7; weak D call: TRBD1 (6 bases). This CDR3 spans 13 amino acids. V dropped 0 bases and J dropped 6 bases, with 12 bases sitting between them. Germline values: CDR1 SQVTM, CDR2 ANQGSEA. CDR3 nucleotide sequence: TGCAGCGTTGAAGACGCCGGGACACGCGAGCAGTACTTC. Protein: CSVEDAGTREQYF.

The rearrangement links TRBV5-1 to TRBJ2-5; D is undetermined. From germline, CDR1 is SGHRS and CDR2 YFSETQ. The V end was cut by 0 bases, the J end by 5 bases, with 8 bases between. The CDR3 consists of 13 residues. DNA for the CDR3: TGCGCCAGCAGCTTGGGACCCGGGGAGACCCAGTACTTC. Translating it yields CASSLGPGETQYF.

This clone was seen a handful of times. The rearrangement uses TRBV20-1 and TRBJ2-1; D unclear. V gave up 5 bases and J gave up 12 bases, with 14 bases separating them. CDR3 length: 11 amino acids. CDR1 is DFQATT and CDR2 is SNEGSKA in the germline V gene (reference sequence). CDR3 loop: CSASLWSRQFF. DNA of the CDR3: TGCAGTGCTTCCCTCTGGTCTCGGCAGTTCTTC.

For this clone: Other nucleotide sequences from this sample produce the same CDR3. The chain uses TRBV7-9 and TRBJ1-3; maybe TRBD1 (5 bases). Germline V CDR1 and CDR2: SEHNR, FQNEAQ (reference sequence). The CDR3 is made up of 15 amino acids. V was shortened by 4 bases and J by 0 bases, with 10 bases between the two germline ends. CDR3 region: CASSSGGFSGNTIYF. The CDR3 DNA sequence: TGTGCCAGCAGCTCCGGGGGATTCTCTGGAAACACCATATATTTT.

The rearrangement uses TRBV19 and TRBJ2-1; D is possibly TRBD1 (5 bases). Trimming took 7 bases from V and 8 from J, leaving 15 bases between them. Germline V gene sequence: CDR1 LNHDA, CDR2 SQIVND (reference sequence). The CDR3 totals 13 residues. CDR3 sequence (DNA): TGTGCCAGTAAGTCAGGGCTCGTCCATGAGCAGTTCTTC. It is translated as CASKSGLVHEQFF.

CDR3: CATDRDRAYGYTF. CDR3 DNA sequence: TGCGCCACGGACAGGGATCGAGCCTATGGCTACACCTTC. This chain uses TRBV10-1 with TRBJ1-2, with 8 bases that match TRBD1. The CDR3 has 13 residues. After removal of 10 bases from V and 4 bases from J, the junction contained 8 bases not matched to a gene. Germline CDR1 WNHNN, CDR2 SYGVQD (reference sequence).

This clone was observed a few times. The CDR3 nucleotides are TGCAGCGTCGTTCCAGGTGGAGGTAGTCCAGATACGCAGTATTTT. Its protein is CSVVPGGGSPDTQYF. This chain uses TRBV29-1 with TRBJ2-3; D is perhaps TRBD2 (5 bases). This CDR3 is 15 amino acids long. Trimming cost V 6 bases and J 4 bases, with 20 bases left between them. The germline V gene encodes CDR1 SQVTM and CDR2 ANQGSEA.

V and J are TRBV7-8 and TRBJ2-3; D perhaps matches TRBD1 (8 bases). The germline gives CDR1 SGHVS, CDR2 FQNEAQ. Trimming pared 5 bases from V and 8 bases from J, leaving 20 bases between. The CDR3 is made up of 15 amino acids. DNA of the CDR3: TGTGCCAGCAGCCGATCACAGGGGGGGCAAGGTACGCAGTATTTT. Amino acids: CASSRSQGGQGTQYF.

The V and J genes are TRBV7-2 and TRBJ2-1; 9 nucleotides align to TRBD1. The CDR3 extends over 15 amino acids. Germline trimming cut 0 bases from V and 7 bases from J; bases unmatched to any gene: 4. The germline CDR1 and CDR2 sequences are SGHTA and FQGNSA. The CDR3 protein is CASSLAVTGGNEQFF. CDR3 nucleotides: TGTGCCAGCAGCTTAGCTGTGACAGGGGGTAATGAGCAGTTCTTC.